The 12 T cell receptor beta chains below come from one sample, sequenced in a study of blood T cell repertoires in COVID-19. Generated by immunoSEQ multiplex PCR, the TCRdb table keeps only in-frame clones and is missing some. The repertoire has just over 65,000 clones, about 90% of them found once; the top ten carry approximately 1.5%. Sequencing used peripheral blood. The receptors come from a man in his sixties with acute or convalescent COVID-19.

The chain is built from TRBV7-9 and TRBJ2-2, with a possible D match to TRBD1 (6 bases). CDR1 is SEHNR, CDR2 FQNEAQ, per germline (reference sequence). Deletions cut 8 bases from V and 0 bases from J, with 10 bases between. The CDR3 is 14 residues long. DNA for the CDR3: TGTGCCAGCCTTGGGGGCGCGAACACCGGGGAGCTGTTTTTT. Its protein is CASLGGANTGELFF.

The rearrangement links TRBV7-9 to TRBJ1-3; no reliable D call. The CDR3 is 17 amino acids. The ends were cut back, 0 bases at V and 0 bases at J, with 12 bases in the middle. Germline V gives CDR1 SEHNR, CDR2 FQNEAQ (reference sequence). The DNA for the CDR3 is TGTGCCAGCAGCTTAGCGGGTGCGGGGAACTCTGGAAACACCATATATTTT. Protein product: CASSLAGAGNSGNTIYF.

This clone was seen a handful of times. The chain links TRBV11-3 to TRBJ2-7; D perhaps matches TRBD1 (6 bases). The CDR3 covers 16 residues. The V end was cut by 3 bases, the J end by 5 bases, with 20 bases between. Germline V gene data show CDR1 as SGHNT and CDR2 as YENEEA. This CDR3 reads CASSFPFSYRVDEQYF. CDR3 DNA: TGTGCCAGCAGCTTCCCGTTTAGCTACAGGGTGGACGAGCAGTACTTC.

The rearrangement uses TRBV5-1 and TRBJ2-7; 11 bases map to TRBD1. Trimming took 2 bases from V and 5 from J; bases not matched to a gene: 6. The CDR3 consists of 15 residues. CDR1 is SGHRS and CDR2 is YFSETQ in the germline V gene. CDR3 bases: TGCGCCAGCAGCTTTGAGGACAGGGGGCTGAACGAGCAGTACTTC. Amino acids: CASSFEDRGLNEQYF. Supplemented by reference TRBV5-1 and TRBJ2-7, the full variable domain reads KAGVTQTPRYLIKTRGQQVTLSCSPISGHRSVSWYQQTPGQGLQFLFEYFSETQRNKGNFPGRFSGRQFSNSRSEMNVSTLELGDSALYLCASSFEDRGLNEQYFGPGTRLTVT.

V is TRBV7-9 and J is TRBJ1-3; unclear D gene. This CDR3 region has 13 residues. Germline V gene sequence: CDR1 SEHNR, CDR2 FQNEAQ (reference sequence). V was shortened by 1 base and J by 3 bases, with 4 bases between the two germline ends. CDR3 protein: CASSLEHGNTIYF. The CDR3 DNA reads as TGTGCCAGCAGCTTAGAACATGGAAACACCATATATTTT.

This clone has a handful of counts. V gene TRBV4-1 combines with J gene TRBJ1-2, with TRBD1 identical over 7 bases. V dropped 5 bases and J dropped 5; count of bases not matched to a gene: 8. The germline V gene encodes CDR1 MGHRA and CDR2 YSYEKL. This CDR3 is built from 14 residues. The CDR3 sequence is CASSASGGIYGYTF. CDR3 coding DNA: TGCGCCAGCAGCGCTTCAGGGGGAATTTATGGCTACACCTTC.

V and J are TRBV27 and TRBJ2-5; 8 bases map to TRBD1. The CDR3 is 13 amino acids. Germline CDR1 MNHEY, CDR2 SMNVEV (reference sequence). J was trimmed by 5 bases and V by 8 bases; bases with no gene match: 7. The DNA of the CDR3 is TGTGCCAGCGGATACAGGGGGTTGGAGACCCAGTACTTC. Translation: CASGYRGLETQYF.

The genes are TRBV30 and TRBJ2-1, with D possibly TRBD1 on 5 matching bases. The CDR3 extends over 12 amino acids. Trimming pared 2 bases from V and 10 bases from J, leaving 12 bases between. Germline V gene data show CDR1 as GTSNPN and CDR2 as SVGIG (reference sequence). In DNA, the CDR3 is TGTGCCTGGAGTTCCAGGGTATACGAGCAGTTCTTC. Amino acid sequence: CAWSSRVYEQFF.

The V and J genes are TRBV19 and TRBJ2-7, with 7 bases that match TRBD1. V dropped 3 bases and J dropped 2; count of bases not matched to a gene: 13. The CDR3 consists of 17 residues. Germline V lookup: CDR1 LNHDA, CDR2 SQIVND (reference sequence). The CDR3 DNA reads as TGTGCCAGTAGTATTTTTCTTTCTAGGGACAGCACCTACGAGCAGTACTTC. It codes for CASSIFLSRDSTYEQYF.

The V and J genes are TRBV19 and TRBJ2-5; D is uncertain. V was clipped by 6 bases and J by 5 bases, with 16 bases between them. Germline loops: CDR1 LNHDA, CDR2 SQIVND (reference sequence). The CDR3 length is 14 residues. In DNA, the CDR3 is TGTGCCAGTAGCCTCCTCGTTTCTTCCGAGACCCAGTACTTC. This codes for CASSLLVSSETQYF.

The chain employs TRBV24-1 and TRBJ2-3, with 7 nucleotides matching TRBD1. Germline-derived CDR1 and CDR2 are KGHDR and SFDVKD. CDR3 size: 16 residues. Unmatched junction bases numbered 10, after V lost 2 bases and J lost 6 bases. This CDR3 reads CATSDSTVTGRDTQYF. The CDR3 region has the DNA TGTGCCACCAGTGATTCCACAGTGACAGGGCGGGATACGCAGTATTTT.

The chain is built from TRBV7-9 and TRBJ2-3; D call uncertain. From germline, CDR1 is SEHNR and CDR2 FQNEAQ (reference sequence). V was trimmed by 1 base and J by 3 bases, leaving 8 bases between them. This CDR3 contains 14 residues. As DNA, the CDR3 is TGTGCCAGCAGCTTAGGCTACAGTACAGATACGCAGTATTTT. It codes for CASSLGYSTDTQYF. Full variable domain (outside the CDR3, taken from reference TRBV7-9 and TRBJ2-3): DTGVSQNPRHKITKRGQNVTFRCDPISEHNRLYWYRQTLGQGPEFLTYFQNEAQLEKSRLLSDRFSAERPKGSFSTLEIQRTEQGDSAMYLCASSLGYSTDTQYFGPGTRLTVL.